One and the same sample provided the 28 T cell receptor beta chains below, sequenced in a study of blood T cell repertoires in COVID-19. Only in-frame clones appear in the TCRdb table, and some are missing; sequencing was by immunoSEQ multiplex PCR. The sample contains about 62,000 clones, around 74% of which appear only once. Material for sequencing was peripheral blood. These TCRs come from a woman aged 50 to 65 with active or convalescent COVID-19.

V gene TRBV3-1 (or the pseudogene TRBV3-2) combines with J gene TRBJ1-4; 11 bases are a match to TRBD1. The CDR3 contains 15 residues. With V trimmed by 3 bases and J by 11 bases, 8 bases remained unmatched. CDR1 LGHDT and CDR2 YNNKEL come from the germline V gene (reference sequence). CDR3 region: CASSQVGTGGAKLFF. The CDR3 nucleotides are TGTGCCAGCAGCCAGGTCGGGACAGGGGGAGCGAAACTGTTTTTT.

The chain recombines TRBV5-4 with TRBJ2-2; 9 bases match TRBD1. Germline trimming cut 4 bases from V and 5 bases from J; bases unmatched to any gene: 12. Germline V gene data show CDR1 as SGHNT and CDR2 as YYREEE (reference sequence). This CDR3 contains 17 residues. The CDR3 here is CASSPTGGSRNTGELFF. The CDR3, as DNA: TGTGCCAGCAGCCCTACAGGGGGCTCAAGGAATACCGGGGAGCTGTTTTTT.

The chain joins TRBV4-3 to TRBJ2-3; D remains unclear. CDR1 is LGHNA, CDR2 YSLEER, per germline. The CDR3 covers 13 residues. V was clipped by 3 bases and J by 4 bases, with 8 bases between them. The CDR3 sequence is CASSQSSPDTQYF. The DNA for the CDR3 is TGCGCCAGCAGCCAGTCCTCCCCAGATACGCAGTATTTT.

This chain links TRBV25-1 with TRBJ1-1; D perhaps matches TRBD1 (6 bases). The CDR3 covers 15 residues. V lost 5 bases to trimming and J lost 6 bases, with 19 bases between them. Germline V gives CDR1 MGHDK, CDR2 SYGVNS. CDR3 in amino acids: CASSPPAGAVAEAFF. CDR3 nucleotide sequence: TGTGCCAGCAGTCCTCCTGCGGGGGCCGTGGCTGAAGCTTTCTTT.

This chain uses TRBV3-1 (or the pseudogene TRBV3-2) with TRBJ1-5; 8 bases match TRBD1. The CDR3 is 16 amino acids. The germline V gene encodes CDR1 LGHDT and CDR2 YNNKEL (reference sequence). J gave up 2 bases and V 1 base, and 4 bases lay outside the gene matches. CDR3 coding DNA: TGTGCCAGCAGCCAAGCAGGGGGCAAGGGCAATCAGCCCCAGCATTTT. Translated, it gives CASSQAGGKGNQPQHF.

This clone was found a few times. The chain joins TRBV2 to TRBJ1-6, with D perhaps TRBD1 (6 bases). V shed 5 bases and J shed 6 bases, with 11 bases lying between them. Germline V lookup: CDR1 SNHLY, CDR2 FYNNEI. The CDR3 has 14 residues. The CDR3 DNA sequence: TGTGCCAGCAGTCACAGGGCGCCTAATTCACCCCTCCACTTT. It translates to CASSHRAPNSPLHF.

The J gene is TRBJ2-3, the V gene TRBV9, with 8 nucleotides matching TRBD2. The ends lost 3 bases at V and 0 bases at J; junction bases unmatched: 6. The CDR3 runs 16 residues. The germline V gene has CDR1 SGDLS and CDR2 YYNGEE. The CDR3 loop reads CASSEASGLSTDTQYF. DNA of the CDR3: TGTGCCAGCAGCGAGGCTAGCGGGTTGAGCACAGATACGCAGTATTTT.

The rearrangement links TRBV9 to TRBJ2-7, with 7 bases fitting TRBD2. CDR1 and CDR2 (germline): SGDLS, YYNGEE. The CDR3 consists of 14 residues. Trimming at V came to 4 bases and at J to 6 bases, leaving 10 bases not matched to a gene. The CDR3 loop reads CASSPRLASSEQYF. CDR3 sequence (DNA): TGTGCCAGCAGCCCTAGACTAGCCTCCAGCGAGCAGTACTTC.

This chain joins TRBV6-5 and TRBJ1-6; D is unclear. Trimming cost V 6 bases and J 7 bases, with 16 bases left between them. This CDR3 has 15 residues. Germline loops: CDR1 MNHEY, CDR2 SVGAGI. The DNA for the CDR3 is TGTGCCAGCAGCGCTCCGACTGGAAGGAATTCACCCCTCCACTTT. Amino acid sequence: CASSAPTGRNSPLHF.

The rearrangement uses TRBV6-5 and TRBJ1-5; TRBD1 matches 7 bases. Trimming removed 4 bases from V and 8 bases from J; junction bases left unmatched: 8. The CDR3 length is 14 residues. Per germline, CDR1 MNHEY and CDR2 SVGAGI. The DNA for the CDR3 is TGTGCCAGCAGTTCCCGAGGGGGCGGAAAGCCCCAGCATTTT. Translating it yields CASSSRGGGKPQHF.

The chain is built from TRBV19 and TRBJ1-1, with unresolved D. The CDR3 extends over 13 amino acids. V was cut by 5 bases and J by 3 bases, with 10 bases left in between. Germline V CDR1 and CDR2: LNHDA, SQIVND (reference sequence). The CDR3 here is CASSLIGDTEAFF. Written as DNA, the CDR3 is TGTGCCAGTAGTTTAATCGGGGACACTGAAGCTTTCTTT.

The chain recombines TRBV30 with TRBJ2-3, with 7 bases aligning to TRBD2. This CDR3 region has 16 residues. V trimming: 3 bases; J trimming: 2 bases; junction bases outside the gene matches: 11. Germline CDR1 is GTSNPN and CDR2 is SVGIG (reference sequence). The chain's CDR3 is CAWSMRAGSNTDTQYF. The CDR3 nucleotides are TGTGCCTGGAGCATGAGAGCGGGGTCCAACACAGATACGCAGTATTTT.

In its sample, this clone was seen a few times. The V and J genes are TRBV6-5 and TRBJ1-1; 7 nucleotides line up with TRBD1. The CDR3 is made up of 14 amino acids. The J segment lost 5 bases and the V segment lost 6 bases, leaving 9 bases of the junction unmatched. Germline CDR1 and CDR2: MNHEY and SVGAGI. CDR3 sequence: CASRLQGRETEAFF. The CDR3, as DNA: TGTGCCAGCAGATTACAGGGGAGAGAAACTGAAGCTTTCTTT.

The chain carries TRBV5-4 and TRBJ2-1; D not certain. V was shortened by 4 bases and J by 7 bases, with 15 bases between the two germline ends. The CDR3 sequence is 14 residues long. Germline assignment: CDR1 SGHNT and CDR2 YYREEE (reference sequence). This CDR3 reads CASSLEPRSNEQFF. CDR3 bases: TGTGCCAGCAGCCTAGAGCCGCGAAGTAATGAGCAGTTCTTC. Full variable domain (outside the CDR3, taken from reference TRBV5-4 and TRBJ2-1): ETGVTQSPTHLIKTRGQQVTLRCSSQSGHNTVSWYQQALGQGPQFIFQYYREEENGRGNFPPRFSGLQFPNYSSELNVNALELDDSALYLCASSLEPRSNEQFFGPGTRLTVL.

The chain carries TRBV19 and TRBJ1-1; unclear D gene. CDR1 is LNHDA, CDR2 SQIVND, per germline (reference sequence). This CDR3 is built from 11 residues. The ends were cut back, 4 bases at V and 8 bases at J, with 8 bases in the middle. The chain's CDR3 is CASSRAGEAFF. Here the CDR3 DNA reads TGTGCCAGTAGTAGGGCAGGCGAAGCTTTCTTT. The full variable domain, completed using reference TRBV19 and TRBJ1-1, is DGGITQSPKYLFRKEGQNVTLSCEQNLNHDAMYWYRQDPGQGLRLIYYSQIVNDFQKGDIAEGYSVSREKKESFPLTVTSAQKNPTAFYLCASSRAGEAFFGQGTRLTVV.

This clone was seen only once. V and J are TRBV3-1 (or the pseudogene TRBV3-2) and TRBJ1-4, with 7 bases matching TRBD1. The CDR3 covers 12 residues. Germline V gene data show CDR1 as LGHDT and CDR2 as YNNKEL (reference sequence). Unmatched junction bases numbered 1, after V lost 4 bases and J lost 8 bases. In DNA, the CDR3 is TGTGCCAGCAGCCTACAGGGGGAAAAACTGTTTTTT. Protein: CASSLQGEKLFF.

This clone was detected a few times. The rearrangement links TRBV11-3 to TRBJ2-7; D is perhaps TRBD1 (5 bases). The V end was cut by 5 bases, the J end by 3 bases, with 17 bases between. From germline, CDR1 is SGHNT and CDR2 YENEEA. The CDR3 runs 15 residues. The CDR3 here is CASSPGAEPLYEQYF. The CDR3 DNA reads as TGTGCCAGCAGCCCTGGGGCAGAACCACTCTACGAGCAGTACTTC.

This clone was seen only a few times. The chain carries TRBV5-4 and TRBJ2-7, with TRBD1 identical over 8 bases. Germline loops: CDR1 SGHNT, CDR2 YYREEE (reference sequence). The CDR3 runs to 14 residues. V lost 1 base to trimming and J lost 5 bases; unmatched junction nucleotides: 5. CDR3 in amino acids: CASSLSRGRDEQYF. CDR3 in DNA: TGTGCCAGCAGCTTGTCCAGGGGGCGCGACGAGCAGTACTTC.

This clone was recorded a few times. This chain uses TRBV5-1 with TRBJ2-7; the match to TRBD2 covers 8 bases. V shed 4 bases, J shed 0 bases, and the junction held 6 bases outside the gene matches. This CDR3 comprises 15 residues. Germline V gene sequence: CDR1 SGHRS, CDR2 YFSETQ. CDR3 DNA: TGCGCCAGCAGCCGAAGCGGGGGCTCCTCCTACGAGCAGTACTTC. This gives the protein CASSRSGGSSYEQYF. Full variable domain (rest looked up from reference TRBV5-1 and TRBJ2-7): KAGVTQTPRYLIKTRGQQVTLSCSPISGHRSVSWYQQTPGQGLQFLFEYFSETQRNKGNFPGRFSGRQFSNSRSEMNVSTLELGDSALYLCASSRSGGSSYEQYFGPGTRLTVT.

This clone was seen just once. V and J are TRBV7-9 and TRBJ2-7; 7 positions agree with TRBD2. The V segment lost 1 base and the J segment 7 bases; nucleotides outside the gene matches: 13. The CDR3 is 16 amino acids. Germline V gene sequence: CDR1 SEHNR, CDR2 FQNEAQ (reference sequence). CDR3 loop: CASSLVIGGSLREQYF. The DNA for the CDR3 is TGTGCCAGCAGCTTAGTTATCGGCGGGAGCCTGAGGGAGCAGTACTTC.

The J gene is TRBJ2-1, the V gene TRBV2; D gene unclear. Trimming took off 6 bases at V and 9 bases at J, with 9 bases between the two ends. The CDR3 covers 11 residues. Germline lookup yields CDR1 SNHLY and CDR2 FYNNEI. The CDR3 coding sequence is TGTGCCAGCAGCTTCCTCGGTGAGCAGTTCTTC. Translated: CASSFLGEQFF.

CDR3 sequence: CATLAGAFNEQFF. The CDR3 nucleotides are TGTGCCACTCTAGCGGGAGCTTTCAATGAGCAGTTCTTC. This rearrangement joins TRBV19 to TRBJ2-1, with 10 bases aligning to TRBD2. This CDR3 comprises 13 residues. The trim removed 10 bases at V and 6 bases at J, leaving 6 bases unmatched. Germline CDR1 and CDR2: LNHDA and SQIVND (reference sequence).

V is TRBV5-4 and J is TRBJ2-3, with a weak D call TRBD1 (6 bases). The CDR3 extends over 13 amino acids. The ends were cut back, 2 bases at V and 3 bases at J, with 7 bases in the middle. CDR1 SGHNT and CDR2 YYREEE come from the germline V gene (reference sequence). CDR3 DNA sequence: TGTGCCAGCAGCTTCCAGGGGACAGATACGCAGTATTTT. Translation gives CASSFQGTDTQYF.

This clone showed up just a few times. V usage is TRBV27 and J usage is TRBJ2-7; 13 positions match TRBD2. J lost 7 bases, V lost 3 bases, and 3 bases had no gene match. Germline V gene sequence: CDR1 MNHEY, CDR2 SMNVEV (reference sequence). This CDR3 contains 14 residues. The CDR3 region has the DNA TGTGCCAGCAGTTTGGCGGGACTAGCGGGGGAGCAGTACTTC. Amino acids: CASSLAGLAGEQYF.

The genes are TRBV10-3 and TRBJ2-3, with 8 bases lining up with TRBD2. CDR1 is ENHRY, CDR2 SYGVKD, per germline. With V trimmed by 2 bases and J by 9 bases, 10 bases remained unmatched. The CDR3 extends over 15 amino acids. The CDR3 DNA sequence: TGTGCCATCAGTGAGCGAGCGGGGGCCCGGGACACGCAGTATTTT. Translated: CAISERAGARDTQYF.

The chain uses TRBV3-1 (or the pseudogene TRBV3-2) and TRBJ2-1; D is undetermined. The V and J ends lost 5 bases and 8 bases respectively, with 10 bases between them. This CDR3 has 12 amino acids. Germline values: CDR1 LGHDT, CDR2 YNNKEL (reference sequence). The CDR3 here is CASSIIEDEQFF. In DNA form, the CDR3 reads TGTGCCAGCAGCATCATAGAGGATGAGCAGTTCTTC.

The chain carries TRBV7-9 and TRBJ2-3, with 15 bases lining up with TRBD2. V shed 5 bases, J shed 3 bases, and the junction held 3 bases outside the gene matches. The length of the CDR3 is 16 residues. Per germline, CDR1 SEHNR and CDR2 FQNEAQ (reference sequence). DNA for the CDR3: TGTGCCAGCAGCCAGGGGACTAGCGGGAGGACAGATACGCAGTATTTT. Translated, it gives CASSQGTSGRTDTQYF.

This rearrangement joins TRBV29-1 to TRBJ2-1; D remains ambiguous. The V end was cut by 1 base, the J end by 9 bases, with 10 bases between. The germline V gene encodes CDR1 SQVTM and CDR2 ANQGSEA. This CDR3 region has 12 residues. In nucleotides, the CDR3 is TGCAGCGTTGAAGCGGGTAGCCGTGAGCAGTTCTTC. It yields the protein CSVEAGSREQFF.